The 19 T cell receptor beta chains in this list originate from one sample, sequenced in a study of cytomegalovirus exposure and HLA in healthy donors. Libraries were prepared by immunoSEQ multiplex PCR; TCRdb keeps only in-frame clonotypes and omits some of them. Counted here are 90,000 to 140,000 clones, about 88% occurring once; the ten biggest clones make up roughly 4%. Sequencing input: PBMCs. Every receptor here comes from a woman between 18 and 30 years old in good health and CMV-seropositive.

This clone was observed a few times. This chain joins TRBV4-1 and TRBJ1-5; 7 bases are shared with TRBD1. This CDR3 has 12 residues. V shed 5 bases and J 8 bases; nucleotides not matched to a gene: 3. Germline CDR1 is MGHRA and CDR2 is YSYEKL. The CDR3 DNA sequence: TGCGCCAGCAGCTTAGGGGGCGAGCCCCAGCATTTT. Translating it yields CASSLGGEPQHF.

The CDR3 region is CSAGEPMNTEAFF. Written as DNA, the CDR3 is TGCAGCGCTGGGGAGCCGATGAACACTGAAGCTTTCTTT. The chain joins TRBV29-1 to TRBJ1-1, with D unclear. Germline loops: CDR1 SQVTM, CDR2 ANQGSEA. There are 13 residues in the CDR3. The V and J ends lost 7 bases and 0 bases respectively, with 12 bases between them. The whole variable domain, remainder taken from reference TRBV29-1 and TRBJ1-1, is SAVISQKPSRDICQRGTSLTIQCQVDSQVTMMFWYRQQPGQSLTLIATANQGSEATYESGFVIDKFPISRPNLTFSTLTVSNMSPEDSSIYLCSAGEPMNTEAFFGQGTRLTVV.

CDR3 bases: TGTGCCAGCAGCGTACAGACAGTTACCGGGGAGCTGTTTTTT. Residues: CASSVQTVTGELFF. The chain combines TRBV28 with TRBJ2-2, with D tentatively TRBD1 (5 bases). Trimming left V 6 bases short and J 5 bases short, with 13 bases between. Per germline, CDR1 MDHEN and CDR2 SYDVKM. The CDR3 extends over 14 amino acids.

The rearrangement uses TRBV5-1 and TRBJ2-3, with 7 nucleotides matching TRBD1. The germline V gene has CDR1 SGHRS and CDR2 YFSETQ. Germline trimming cut 4 bases from V and 5 bases from J; bases unmatched to any gene: 10. This CDR3 has 15 amino acids. CDR3 nucleotides: TGCGCCAGCAGCACGAGGACAGGCCGAGTAGATACGCAGTATTTT. Translation gives CASSTRTGRVDTQYF.

The chain employs TRBV4-1 and TRBJ2-3, with 16 nucleotides matching TRBD2. V lost 0 bases to trimming and J lost 4 bases; unmatched junction nucleotides: 7. The germline V gene encodes CDR1 MGHRA and CDR2 YSYEKL. CDR3 length: 19 amino acids. In DNA form, the CDR3 reads TGCGCCAGCAGCCAAGATCTAGGGACTAGCGGGGGGGCCCCAGATACGCAGTATTTT. Protein product: CASSQDLGTSGGAPDTQYF.

V usage is TRBV5-1 and J usage is TRBJ1-1; no definite D call. Trimming removed 4 bases at V and 7 bases at J, with 14 bases between. The CDR3 runs to 13 residues. CDR1 and CDR2 from the germline V gene are SGHRS and YFSETQ. The CDR3 spells CASSLEPVGEAFF. Here the CDR3 DNA reads TGCGCCAGCAGCCTCGAGCCTGTCGGTGAAGCTTTCTTT.

The J gene is TRBJ2-7, the V gene TRBV5-1; perhaps TRBD1 as D (7 bases). CDR1 is SGHRS, CDR2 YFSETQ, per germline. The CDR3 length is 15 residues. Trimming took 3 bases from V and 2 from J, leaving 15 bases between them. The CDR3 is CASSSQGGSPYEQYF. DNA for the CDR3: TGCGCCAGCAGCTCCCAGGGGGGTTCCCCCTACGAGCAGTACTTC. Full variable domain (outside the CDR3, taken from reference TRBV5-1 and TRBJ2-7): KAGVTQTPRYLIKTRGQQVTLSCSPISGHRSVSWYQQTPGQGLQFLFEYFSETQRNKGNFPGRFSGRQFSNSRSEMNVSTLELGDSALYLCASSSQGGSPYEQYFGPGTRLTVT.

The chain links TRBV7-2 to TRBJ2-7, with D possibly being TRBD2 (5 bases). CDR1 and CDR2 from the germline V gene are SGHTA and FQGNSA. V was trimmed by 5 bases and J by 4 bases, leaving 18 bases between them. There are 15 residues in the CDR3. CDR3 coding DNA: TGTGCCAGCAGCATTAACCGGGATACTTTATACGAGCAGTACTTC. Its translation is CASSINRDTLYEQYF.

This clone was seen once. This sequence joins TRBV4-1 and TRBJ2-2, with D tentatively TRBD2 (5 bases). Germline V gene sequence: CDR1 MGHRA, CDR2 YSYEKL. This CDR3 is built from 14 residues. V lost 7 bases to trimming and J lost 7 bases, with 16 bases between them. This CDR3 is CASNQPRESGELFF. The DNA for the CDR3 is TGCGCCAGCAACCAGCCAAGGGAGAGCGGGGAGCTGTTTTTT.

This clone has only one observation. The chain recombines TRBV27 with TRBJ1-3, with D unresolved. The CDR3 is 12 amino acids. The germline gives CDR1 MNHEY, CDR2 SMNVEV (reference sequence). V gave up 6 bases and J gave up 4 bases, with 7 bases separating them. The CDR3 DNA sequence: TGTGCCAGCAGCCCGGGGGGAAACACCATATATTTT. Protein: CASSPGGNTIYF.

This chain joins TRBV29-1 and TRBJ2-7, with TRBD2 matching over 9 bases. V lost 6 bases to trimming and J lost 0 bases; unmatched junction nucleotides: 3. The CDR3 contains 13 residues. The germline V gene has CDR1 SQVTM and CDR2 ANQGSEA. CDR3 nucleotides: TGCAGCGTACTTAGCGGGAGCTCCTACGAGCAGTACTTC. Its translation: CSVLSGSSYEQYF.

This chain connects TRBV6-4 to TRBJ2-3; D perhaps matches TRBD2 (6 bases). The CDR3 runs to 13 residues. V dropped 4 bases and J dropped 1 base, with 6 bases sitting between them. Germline V gives CDR1 MRHNA, CDR2 SNTAGT. As DNA, the CDR3 is TGTGCCAGCAGTGTAGCGGGCACAGATACGCAGTATTTT. It codes for CASSVAGTDTQYF.

V gene TRBV2 combines with J gene TRBJ2-5; tentative D call: TRBD1 (6 bases). Germline values: CDR1 SNHLY, CDR2 FYNNEI. The CDR3 sequence is 15 residues long. Trimming cost V 9 bases and J 9 bases, with 26 bases left between them. The CDR3 protein is CASLTGRTATGAQYF. The DNA for the CDR3 is TGTGCCAGTCTGACCGGTAGGACAGCCACCGGAGCCCAGTACTTC.

V is TRBV27 and J is TRBJ2-7, with D possibly being TRBD2 (5 bases). V was clipped by 7 bases and J by 7 bases, with 17 bases between them. CDR3 length equals 13 residues. Germline CDR1 reads MNHEY; CDR2 reads SMNVEV (reference sequence). Written as DNA, the CDR3 is TGTGCCAGCACCGACTACAGTCTAGGGGAGCAGTACTTC. Its translation: CASTDYSLGEQYF.

This clone was detected only a few times. V gene TRBV6-1 combines with J gene TRBJ2-7, with D perhaps matching TRBD2 (5 bases). CDR1 MNHNS and CDR2 SASEGT come from the germline V gene. The germline V and J ends were trimmed by 6 bases and 3 bases, with 6 bases remaining between them. The CDR3 consists of 11 residues. This chain's CDR3 is CASREVYEQYF. The CDR3 bases are TGTGCCAGCAGGGAGGTCTACGAGCAGTACTTC.

V is TRBV28 and J is TRBJ2-7, with TRBD2 matching over 7 bases. With V trimmed by 2 bases and J by 3 bases, 10 bases remained unmatched. CDR1 MDHEN and CDR2 SYDVKM come from the germline V gene. This CDR3 contains 16 residues. The CDR3 nucleotides are TGTGCCAGCAGTTTAGGGGGAGGGATCGGTATCTACGAGCAGTACTTC. Its translation is CASSLGGGIGIYEQYF.

The rearrangement links TRBV10-1 to TRBJ2-5, with 14 bases matching TRBD2. Germline V gene lookup returns CDR1 WNHNN and CDR2 SYGVQD (reference sequence). V lost 6 bases and J lost 4; bases outside the gene matches: 4. The CDR3 runs 15 residues. The CDR3 region is CASSLTSGGAETQYF. For the CDR3, the DNA is TGCGCCAGCAGCCTGACTAGCGGGGGGGCAGAGACCCAGTACTTC.

J is TRBJ1-2 and V is TRBV5-4, with D perhaps TRBD1 (6 bases). CDR1 is SGHNT, CDR2 YYREEE, per germline (reference sequence). V was shortened by 3 bases and J by 4 bases, with 7 bases between the two germline ends. There are 12 residues in the CDR3. The CDR3 sequence: CASSSDSYGYTF. CDR3 in DNA: TGTGCCAGCAGCTCGGACAGCTATGGCTACACCTTC.

V and J are TRBV19 and TRBJ2-1; TRBD1 agrees at 9 bases. V shed 7 bases and J 8 bases; nucleotides not matched to a gene: 9. Germline loops: CDR1 LNHDA, CDR2 SQIVND (reference sequence). The CDR3 spans 14 residues. CDR3 region: CASTPRDREDEQFF. CDR3 in DNA: TGTGCCAGTACCCCCCGGGACAGGGAGGATGAGCAGTTCTTC.